This T cell receptor (beta chain) emerged from a study of OX40 agonist ivuxolimab in advanced cancers. The overall study: Ivuxolimab, an antibody that agonizes OX40 (CD134), was administered to the patients.

The protocol was immunoSEQ multiplex PCR, while the TCRdb copy is restricted to in-frame clones and leaves out a portion. The sample includes 15,000 to 20,000 clones, roughly 78% of them seen just once. The V and J ends lost 0 bases and 4 bases, in that order; junction bases with no gene match: 2. The germline gives CDR1 SGHRS, CDR2 YFSETQ. The CDR3 loop spans 15 amino acids. Sequenced material: CD4+ or CD8+ T cells sorted from blood, taken in a trial of the OX40 agonist ivuxolimab. The gene calls are TRBV5-1 and TRBJ2-5, with 11 positions matching TRBD1. The sequence was collected from an adult with an advanced solid tumor such as melanoma, head and neck, liver or kidney cancer. Here the CDR3 reads CASSLVGTGGETQYF. The CDR3 DNA is TGCGCCAGCAGCTTGGTTGGGACAGGGGGAGAGACCCAGTACTTC.